A selection of T cell receptor beta chains follows, all from one sample in a study of blood T cell repertoires in COVID-19. Some clones are missing from TCRdb's copy, which holds only in-frame ones; the method was immunoSEQ multiplex PCR. The profile shows around 260,000 clones, around 84% of them singletons. Sequenced sample: PBMCs or T cells enriched from blood (not recorded which). These receptors came from a man younger than 40 with acute COVID-19. The CDR3 runs from the conserved cysteine through the conserved F or W. The order of the fields is V gene, clone size, J gene, D gene, CDR3 DNA, CDR3 protein. D genes are given only for firm matches. The size field is filled for only some rows; it gives once, few, many or a size class.

TRBV10-3,-,TRBJ1-1,TRBD1,TGTGCCATCAGCGGGACAGGGTCTATGAACACTGAAGCTTTCTTT,CAISGTGSMNTEAFF
TRBV5-6,-,TRBJ1-2,-,TGTGCCAGCAGCTTCGGGACACTGACTAACTATGGCTACACCTTC,CASSFGTLTNYGYTF
TRBV19,few,TRBJ2-6,-,TGTGCCAGTAGTACCACATCTGGGGCCAACGTCCTGACTTTC,CASSTTSGANVLTF
TRBV5-1,-,TRBJ2-3,TRBD2,TGTGCCAGCAGCGCCAGACTAGCGGCCGTGTCAGATACGCAGTATTTT,CASSARLAAVSDTQYF
TRBV7-3,-,TRBJ2-1,TRBD2,TGTGCCAGCAGCCAATCCGGGACTAGAGCCTACAATGAGCAGTTCTTC,CASSQSGTRAYNEQFF
TRBV6-4,-,TRBJ2-3,TRBD1,TGTGCCAGCAGTTGGTCGGGACAGGGGACCCGAGATACGCAGTATTTT,CASSWSGQGTRDTQYF
TRBV11-3,-,TRBJ1-1,-,TGTGCCAGCAGCATGCGGGGAGACGAAGCTTTCTTT,CASSMRGDEAFF
TRBV19,-,TRBJ1-2,TRBD1,TGTGCCAGTAGTCAACTACAGGGGCCGGGAGGCTACACCTTC,CASSQLQGPGGYTF
TRBV19,-,TRBJ2-2,-,TGTGCCAGTTGCGTCCTCAACACCGGGGAGCTGTTTTTT,CASCVLNTGELFF
TRBV3-1/TRBV3-2,few,TRBJ1-2,-,TGTGCCAGCAGCCCCCGCGGGGGGGGTCGACCCTATGGCTACACCTTC,CASSPRGGGRPYGYTF
TRBV18,-,TRBJ1-3,-,TGTGCCAGCTCACCAGGGCTGCAGACCTCCTTAAACACCATATATTTT,CASSPGLQTSLNTIYF
TRBV19,-,TRBJ1-1,TRBD1,TGTGCCAGTAGTCGGACAGGGGGCACTGAAGCTTTCTTT,CASSRTGGTEAFF
TRBV15,-,TRBJ2-2,-,TGTGCCACCAGGGCCCGCCTCGGGACCGGGGAGCTGTTTTTT,CATRARLGTGELFF
TRBV6-5,few,TRBJ1-1,-,TGTGCCAGCAGTTACGTCCAGGGAAACACTGAAGCTTTCTTT,CASSYVQGNTEAFF
TRBV6-5,-,TRBJ1-4,TRBD1,TGTGCCAGCAGGGACAGGGACGATGAAAAACTGTTTTTT,CASRDRDDEKLFF
TRBV6-6,-,TRBJ2-1,-,TGTGCCAGCAGTTACTCCGGCAGGCCCGACAATGAGCAGTTCTTC,CASSYSGRPDNEQFF
TRBV5-1,-,TRBJ1-1,-,TGTGCCAGCAGCTTGGGCACAGGCAACACTGAAGCTTTCTTT,CASSLGTGNTEAFF
TRBV5-4,-,TRBJ1-1,-,TGTGCCAGCAGCTGGTCCGCGGGGGACACTGAAGCTTTCTTT,CASSWSAGDTEAFF
TRBV5-1,-,TRBJ2-1,TRBD1,TGTGCCAGCAGCTTGATGTCAGGGGGCGGGAATGAGCAGTTCTTC,CASSLMSGGGNEQFF
TRBV18,-,TRBJ1-1,TRBD1,TGTGCCAGCTCACCTCGACAGGGCCCACAGTATTTGCAAGCTTTCTTT,CASSPRQGPQYLQAFF
TRBV5-5,-,TRBJ2-3,-,TGTGCCAGCAGCCCCAGGAGCGGTACAGATACGCAGTATTTT,CASSPRSGTDTQYF
TRBV24-1,-,TRBJ2-5,-,TGTGCCACCTCTCGGCGGGGAAGGGACCAAGAGACCCAGTACTTC,CATSRRGRDQETQYF
TRBV9,-,TRBJ2-3,-,TGTGCCAGCAGTCTAGGAGGTGGCACAGATACGCAGTATTTT,CASSLGGGTDTQYF
TRBV5-5,-,TRBJ1-2,TRBD1,TGTGCCAGCACGGACAGGGACTATGGCTACACCTTC,CASTDRDYGYTF
TRBV11-2,-,TRBJ1-1,-,TGTGCCAGCAGCTCGGGTTACACTGAAGCTTTCTTT,CASSSGYTEAFF
TRBV11-3,-,TRBJ1-1,-,TGTGCCAGCAGCACCGGGTCCGAAGCTTTCTTT,CASSTGSEAFF
TRBV12-3/TRBV12-4,-,TRBJ1-1,-,TGTGCCAGCAGTTTGACAGTGAACACTGAAGCTTTCTTT,CASSLTVNTEAFF
TRBV6-5,-,TRBJ1-1,TRBD1,TGTGCCAGCAGTTACCAGGGACAGGGTAGGACTGAAGCTTTCTTT,CASSYQGQGRTEAFF
TRBV4-1,-,TRBJ2-1,-,TGCGCCAGCAGCCAAGGGGACGGGGGAAATGAGCAGTTCTTC,CASSQGDGGNEQFF
TRBV2,-,TRBJ1-6,TRBD1,TGTGCCAGCAGAGGACAGGGCTCCGCCTATAATTCACCCCTCCACTTT,CASRGQGSAYNSPLHF
TRBV5-4,-,TRBJ2-5,TRBD2,TGTGCCAGCAGCTCCGGGACTAGCGGGCCTCAAGGTGGGACCCAGTACTTC,CASSSGTSGPQGGTQYF
TRBV19,-,TRBJ2-1,-,TGTGCCAGTAGTATAGGGCCCAACAATGAGCAGTTCTTC,CASSIGPNNEQFF